This TCR beta chain was sequenced during a study of monozygotic twins with inflammatory bowel disease. TCRdb re-called the 5' RACE reads and shows each CDR3 protein once, DNA omitted. Here the sample table reports 150,000 to 200,000 distinct CDR3 sequences. This CDR3 contains 14 residues. Germline V CDR1 and CDR2: SGHRS, YFSETQ. The source is a human donor with ulcerative colitis or Crohn's disease, or a healthy co-twin of an affected twin (not recorded which). Sample: blood. The chain is built from TRBV5-1 and TRBJ1-1; the TCRdb D gene call, TRBD1, has no DNA to confirm it. CDR3 loop: CASHQAGGYTEAFF.